The 19 T cell receptor beta chains reported below all come from one sample, sequenced in a study of CD8 T cells in ankylosing spondylitis. Regarding the study as a whole: Among TCR beta sequences, a motif of about 8 highly homologous variants appeared characteristic of ankylosing spondylitis blood.

The antigens of these receptors remain unknown. TCRdb reprocessed the 5' RACE reads via MiXCR and lists one record per CDR3 protein. The sample has roughly 300,000 distinct CDR3 sequences, less than 9.5% seen once; the top ten hold more than 12%. The specimen was blood, either unsorted or a sorted T cell fraction (not recorded which). Source of these receptors: a male donor with ankylosing spondylitis.

This clonotype was detected a few times. The J gene is TRBJ2-3, the V gene TRBV24-1; 7 bases agree with TRBD1. This CDR3 has 15 residues. Looked up from germline, CDR1 is KGHDR and CDR2 is SFDVKD. The V and J ends lost 2 bases and 3 bases, in that order; junction bases with no gene match: 4. The CDR3 coding sequence is TGTGCCACCAGTGATTATAAGGGGGCGACAGATACGCAGTATTTT. It codes for CATSDYKGATDTQYF.

A few counts support this clonotype. V usage is TRBV11-3 and J usage is TRBJ2-2; the match to TRBD2 covers 7 bases. J lost 7 bases, V lost 1 base, and 9 bases had no gene match. Per germline, CDR1 SGHNT and CDR2 YENEEA. The CDR3 is made up of 16 amino acids. CDR3 bases: TGTGCCAGCAGCTTAGGGGGACTATCAGCGGGCGGGGAGCTGTTTTTT. It codes for CASSLGGLSAGGELFF.

This clonotype was recorded a few times. The gene calls are TRBV18 and TRBJ2-7; 9 nucleotides line up with TRBD1. The CDR3 extends over 14 amino acids. Looked up from germline, CDR1 is KGHSH and CDR2 is LQKENI. V lost 6 bases to trimming and J lost 7 bases; unmatched junction nucleotides: 10. CDR3 coding DNA: TGTGCCAGCTCGGAGGGACAGGGAGTTGAAGAGCAGTACTTC. This encodes CASSEGQGVEEQYF.

The genes are TRBV4-2 and TRBJ1-4; 7 bases align to TRBD1. J lost 8 bases, V lost 6 bases, and 6 bases had no gene match. The length of the CDR3 is 13 residues. CDR1 is LGHNA and CDR2 is YNFKEQ in the germline V gene. The CDR3 DNA reads as TGTGCCAGCAGGAACAGGGGAGGGGAAAAACTGTTTTTT. It yields the protein CASRNRGGEKLFF.

This clonotype has only one observation. Being one base from a much bigger clone, this may be a read error. This rearrangement joins TRBV3-1 to TRBJ2-7; D might be TRBD1 or TRBD2, each matching 6 bases. Trimming pared 6 bases from V and 7 bases from J, leaving 28 bases between. The CDR3 sequence is 17 residues long. Germline lookup yields CDR1 LGHDT and CDR2 YNNKEL (reference sequence). This CDR3 is CASRNKWTTWTQGEQYF. The CDR3 bases are TGTGCCAGCAGAAATAAGTGGACTACCTGGACCCAGGGGGAGCAGTACTTC.

This clonotype came up a few times. The chain couples TRBV7-3 to TRBJ2-7; perhaps D is TRBD1 or TRBD2 (5 bases each). CDR1 and CDR2 (germline): SGHTA, FQGTGA. The CDR3 is 13 residues long. Trimming shortened V by 5 bases and J by 5 bases, and 13 bases separated the two germline ends. DNA for the CDR3: TGTGCCAGCAGCCCCGCAGGGAGAAACGAGCAGTACTTC. Amino acids: CASSPAGRNEQYF.

This clonotype was counted many times. The chain links TRBV2 to TRBJ1-1; D gene unclear. The germline CDR1 and CDR2 sequences are SNHLY and FYNNEI. This CDR3 is 15 amino acids long. Trimming removed 5 bases from V and 2 bases from J, with 15 bases in between. This CDR3 reads CASSRSRNPNTEAFF. DNA of the CDR3: TGTGCCAGCAGTCGGAGTCGGAACCCTAACACTGAAGCTTTCTTT.

The chain has TRBV5-4 and TRBJ2-5; tentatively, D is TRBD2 (5 bases). Germline V gene sequence: CDR1 SGHNT, CDR2 YYREEE (reference sequence). Trimming removed 7 bases from V and 9 bases from J, with 25 bases in between. The CDR3 runs to 15 residues. The CDR3 coding sequence is TGTGCCAGCGAAGACCGATCCGGGCGATTCGGGGCCCAGTACTTC. This sequence encodes CASEDRSGRFGAQYF.

In this sample, this clonotype turned up a few times. The J gene is TRBJ2-1, the V gene TRBV30; D unresolved. The germline CDR1 and CDR2 sequences are GTSNPN and SVGIG (reference sequence). V dropped 1 base and J dropped 6 bases, with 10 bases sitting between them. CDR3 length: 13 amino acids. CDR3 sequence: CAWSGSGANEQFF. The CDR3 region has the DNA TGTGCCTGGAGTGGATCGGGTGCCAATGAGCAGTTCTTC.

This clonotype was observed a handful of times. One junction end does not reproduce the germline sequence, and a read error may be involved. The J gene is TRBJ2-3, the V gene TRBV6-5; D call uncertain. The germline V gene has CDR1 MNHEY and CDR2 SVGAGI. This CDR3 has 10 residues. DNA of the CDR3: TGTGCCAGCAGTTTCCTCCCCAGGCGATTT. It is translated as CASSFLPRRF.

This clonotype occurred a few times. The chain carries TRBV7-8 and TRBJ1-2; D might be TRBD1 (5 bases). V was trimmed by 4 bases and J by 2 bases, leaving 14 bases between them. Looked up from germline, CDR1 is SGHVS and CDR2 is FQNEAQ. CDR3 length equals 15 residues. The CDR3 region is CASSSGPGPNYGYTF. The CDR3 nucleotides read TGTGCCAGCAGCTCTGGTCCGGGACCCAACTATGGCTACACCTTC.

The chain carries TRBV20-1 and TRBJ1-1; D is unresolved. The CDR3 is 12 amino acids. The germline V gene has CDR1 DFQATT and CDR2 SNEGSKA (reference sequence). With 3 bases removed from V and 4 bases from J, the gap between germline ends came to 9 bases. The CDR3 is CSARDPGTEAFF. The CDR3 DNA reads TGCAGTGCTAGGGATCCTGGCACTGAAGCTTTCTTT.

The table lists this clonotype with a few counts. This chain joins TRBV12-3 or TRBV12-4 and TRBJ2-7; the match to TRBD1 covers 7 bases. J was trimmed by 1 base and V by 7 bases; bases with no gene match: 7. The CDR3 is 14 residues long. As DNA, the CDR3 is TGTGCCAGCAAAAGACAGGGTGGTTCCTACGAGCAGTACTTC. Residues: CASKRQGGSYEQYF.

This clonotype was counted a few times. The chain couples TRBV30 to TRBJ1-1; D not resolved. This CDR3 region has 13 residues. CDR1 is GTSNPN and CDR2 is SVGIG in the germline V gene (reference sequence). Trimming removed 3 bases at V and 1 base at J, with 9 bases between. CDR3 nucleotide sequence: TGTGCCTGGAGCCCGCCGGCGAACACTGAAGCTTTCTTT. Translation gives CAWSPPANTEAFF.

Ten or more counts support this clonotype. The chain has TRBV10-3 and TRBJ2-1; D uncertain. The CDR3 sequence is 14 residues long. CDR1 and CDR2 (germline): ENHRY, SYGVKD. V shed 10 bases and J shed 4 bases, with 17 bases lying between them. The DNA of the CDR3 is TGTGCCACCGAAAACCATACCGGTTACAATGAGCAGTTCTTC. Translated, it gives CATENHTGYNEQFF.

There are many counts of this clonotype. V is TRBV3-1 and J is TRBJ2-3, with a possible D match to TRBD1 (5 bases). V dropped 1 base and J dropped 8 bases, with 10 bases sitting between them. The germline V gene encodes CDR1 LGHDT and CDR2 YNNKEL (reference sequence). CDR3 length: 13 amino acids. The CDR3 spells CASSQVRTSTQYF. CDR3 DNA sequence: TGTGCCAGCAGCCAAGTCCGGACAAGTACGCAGTATTTT.

In this sample, this clonotype turned up a few times. The chain joins TRBV4-1 to TRBJ1-5; 7 nucleotides line up with TRBD1. Looked up from germline, CDR1 is MGHRA and CDR2 is YSYEKL. Unmatched junction bases numbered 8, after V lost 4 bases and J lost 5 bases. This CDR3 is built from 15 residues. The CDR3 is CASSRGGQWDQPQHF. In DNA, the CDR3 is TGCGCCAGCAGCCGAGGGGGACAGTGGGATCAGCCCCAGCATTTT.

This clonotype was recorded at least ten times. The chain links TRBV28 to TRBJ1-5; TRBD1 might be the D (5 bases). CDR1 MDHEN and CDR2 SYDVKM come from the germline V gene. Trimming stripped 6 bases from V and 4 bases from J, with 10 bases between. CDR3 length: 13 residues. The CDR3 region is CASRRGGNQPQHF. CDR3 bases: TGTGCCAGCAGGAGGGGAGGGAATCAGCCCCAGCATTTT.

This clonotype has a single count. This sequence joins TRBV9 and TRBJ2-3, with TRBD2 matching over 9 bases. The V segment lost 2 bases and the J segment 3 bases; nucleotides outside the gene matches: 7. Germline V gene data show CDR1 as SGDLS and CDR2 as YYNGEE. The CDR3 has 16 residues. This CDR3 reads CASSVRREGGTDTQYF. The CDR3, as DNA: TGTGCCAGCAGCGTGCGGCGGGAGGGAGGAACAGATACGCAGTATTTT.